The subject of this entry is one TCR beta chain. No antigen is known for it. There are no base qualities to consult, and no much larger clone falls within one base. The CDR1 and CDR2 encoded by the germline V gene are SQVTM and ANQGSEA. Deletion took 1 base off V and 3 bases off J, with a span of 13 bases between the germline ends. There are 15 amino acids in the CDR3, from cysteine to phenylalanine inclusive. Only the CDR3 DNA stays, 45 bases, in frame from base 1. Healthy HIV-negative adults with no recently reported acute infections or vaccinations were included as donors. Every donor was a Caucasian adult living in Nashville, Tennessee, USA. CD4+ T cells were enriched through magnetic negative selection, after which naive cells were positively selected on CD45RA and the remaining negative fraction served as the memory subset. Blood was collected by leukapheresis, and PBMCs were isolated by Ficoll-Histopaque density gradient centrifugation and then cryopreserved in liquid nitrogen vapor phase. Analytical flow cytometry was used to check the purity and quantity of every magnetically sorted T cell population. Genomic DNA was isolated from each sorted fraction and quantified by UV absorbance on a Nanodrop 2000c.

The data originate from a study of shared clonotypes between healthy human individuals (dated by TCRdb to 2020 to 2021). About the full investigation: A few men and two women, aged 18 to 49 years, made up the cohort. For each donor, three plates each were used for CD4 naive and CD4 memory, two plates were used for CD8 naive, and one plate was used for CD8 memory. Blood TCR repertoires of roughly 5 healthy adults were deeply sequenced to estimate repertoire size and the extent of clonotype sharing between individuals. To increase sequencing depth and limit assay-specific biases, different laboratories used diverse techniques to prepare libraries and sequence TCR repertoires. Each donor's leukapheresis produced roughly between roughly 0.94 and 9.5 billion PBMCs.

Using the deep immunoSEQ assay, TCR CDR3 regions were amplified from genomic DNA by multiplex PCR. Genomic DNA extracted from each cell subset was distributed evenly over all wells of several immunoSEQ 96-well plates, and each plate served as one replicate. Each replicate PCR for sorted subsets received around 200 ng genomic DNA, equal to about 29,000 T cell genomes. The purified libraries were quantified using a Qubit 3.0 fluorometer, sized with a Bioanalyzer 2100, and then quantified again using the KAPA Library Quantification kit. Each immunoSEQ 96-well plate was sequenced on its own single-read 150-cycle Illumina NextSeq 550 flow cell. On the study's bioinformatics: Because the immunoSEQ output included only junctional sequences and no quality scores, the filtering could not be the same as the filtering used for full-length reads. Sequences were annotated with PyIR, a Python wrapper for IgBLAST v1.9, and V/J genes and CDR3 were assigned using IMGT germline references. Any read was removed if the V/J assignment was weak (E-value above 1e-6), the CDR3 was missing, or the read contained stop codons, out-of-frame junctions, or ambiguous translated residues. V3J clonotypes were defined as sequences sharing the same inferred V gene, J gene, and CDR3 amino acid sequence. Percentage overlap between repertoires was computed as shared unique clonotypes divided by the size of the smaller repertoire. Repertoire richness was assessed with RTK rarefaction, the Chao1 estimator, and Recon v2.1 estimates of unobserved clonotypes. Generation probabilities were computed with OLGA for all TCRbeta clonotypes obtained by the gDNA method from a handful of donors. In its TCRdb copy, this immuneACCESS table keeps in-frame sequences only and misses some clones. Where compared with another copy, unresolved V genes explain less than half of these, and the others have no known cause. That table supplies the V and J calls and clone size; D and trimming were determined from the DNA. Within this sample are 400,000 to 600,000 clones, with about 96% of them counted one time only. The top ten clones comprise nearly 0.065% of the sample.

Points the paper makes about the study in general: The genetic and exposure-history diversity represented was limited by the small number of donors. Even with the large sequencing depth, rarefaction of the sorted-subset datasets indicated that sequencing was incomplete. Compared with non-shared clonotypes, the clonotypes found in all four sorted-subset donors had higher generation probabilities. Larger estimated clonotype richness was generally found for naive subsets than for memory subsets. Pairwise subsampling led to the expectation that sequencing depth would affect the degree of clonotype sharing among donors. Only blood was sampled, and tissue TCR repertoires likely differ from those in blood. Across four donors, roughly 5.1% of naive CD4, around 3.3% of naive CD8, approximately 2.5% of memory CD4, and approximately 0.42% of memory CD8 clonotypes were shared.

The chain couples TRBV29-1 to TRBJ2-1; TRBD1 is perhaps the D gene, given 5 matching bases. The receptor was isolated from a woman aged 25 to 39 in good health. Sequencing was carried out using naive CD4+ T cells sorted from blood. According to the study, the label for this sample's cell subset or site signals: CD45RA+ positively selected. The CDR3 region reads CSVEVLDNYYNEQFF. In nucleotides, the sequence is TGCAGCGTTGAAGTGCTGGACAACTACTACAATGAGCAGTTCTTC.